The 18 T cell receptor beta chains given below trace back to one sample, sequenced in a study of cytomegalovirus exposure and HLA in healthy donors. A multiplex PCR was run with 60 Vbeta primers and 13 Jbeta primers. Only in-frame clones appear in the TCRdb table, and some are missing; sequencing was by immunoSEQ multiplex PCR. The sample comprises 200,000 to 300,000 clones, roughly 86% of which are singletons, and about 2% rests with the top ten. The sample taken for sequencing was PBMCs. The receptors derive from a woman between 35 and 50 years old in good health and CMV-seropositive.

For this clone: Other DNA variants within this sample encode the same CDR3. The rearrangement links TRBV9 to TRBJ1-5; 8 nucleotides match TRBD1. CDR3 length: 14 residues. With V trimmed by 3 bases and J by 4 bases, 3 bases remained unmatched. The germline gives CDR1 SGDLS, CDR2 YYNGEE. CDR3 sequence: CASSAGTGNQPQHF. Here the CDR3 DNA reads TGTGCCAGCAGCGCCGGGACAGGTAATCAGCCCCAGCATTTT. The whole variable domain, remainder taken from reference TRBV9 and TRBJ1-5, is DSGVTQTPKHLITATGQRVTLRCSPRSGDLSVYWYQQSLDQGLQFLIQYYNGEERAKGNILERFSAQQFPDLHSELNLSSLELGDSALYFCASSAGTGNQPQHFGDGTRLSIL.

The chain employs TRBV12-5 and TRBJ2-2, with a weak D call TRBD1 (5 bases). The CDR3 covers 16 residues. Germline-derived CDR1 and CDR2 are LGHNT and FRNRAP. Trimming took off 6 bases at V and 1 base at J, with 15 bases between the two ends. As DNA, the CDR3 is TGTGCTAGTGGCCCCCAGGGCGTTTTGAACACCGGGGAGCTGTTTTTT. It translates to CASGPQGVLNTGELFF.

V is TRBV30 and J is TRBJ2-1; 12 bases are a match to TRBD2. The length of the CDR3 is 14 residues. The J segment lost 7 bases and the V segment lost 4 bases, leaving 5 bases of the junction unmatched. CDR1 and CDR2 (germline): GTSNPN, SVGIG (reference sequence). Here the CDR3 reads CAWKLAGGGNEQFF. The CDR3, as DNA: TGTGCCTGGAAACTAGCGGGAGGCGGAAATGAGCAGTTCTTC.

A single count supports this clone. The rearrangement links TRBV5-1 to TRBJ2-1, with D possibly being TRBD2 (5 bases). V lost 0 bases, J lost 0 bases, and 7 bases lay in between. The length of the CDR3 is 15 residues. CDR1 is SGHRS, CDR2 YFSETQ, per germline. CDR3 nucleotide sequence: TGCGCCAGCAGCTTGGAAGGGAGCTCCTACAATGAGCAGTTCTTC. It yields the protein CASSLEGSSYNEQFF. The full variable domain, completed using reference TRBV5-1 and TRBJ2-1, is KAGVTQTPRYLIKTRGQQVTLSCSPISGHRSVSWYQQTPGQGLQFLFEYFSETQRNKGNFPGRFSGRQFSNSRSEMNVSTLELGDSALYLCASSLEGSSYNEQFFGPGTRLTVL.

The V call is TRBV6-1, the J call TRBJ2-7; possibly TRBD1 for D (5 bases). Germline lookup yields CDR1 MNHNS and CDR2 SASEGT. V shed 0 bases and J shed 5 bases, with 11 bases lying between them. The CDR3 sequence is 14 residues long. Written as DNA, the CDR3 is TGTGCCAGCAGTGAAGCCTGGACAAACCACGAGCAGTACTTC. Protein sequence: CASSEAWTNHEQYF.

This clone was observed once. This chain links TRBV9 with TRBJ2-3, with a possible D match to TRBD1 (6 bases). Per the germline V gene, CDR1 is SGDLS and CDR2 is YYNGEE. The CDR3 extends over 15 amino acids. The V end lost 3 bases, the J end lost 0 bases, and 11 bases lay between the germline ends. CDR3 coding DNA: TGTGCCAGCAGCGCCCGACAGGAAAGCACAGATACGCAGTATTTT. It is translated as CASSARQESTDTQYF.

This clone was observed many times. The gene calls are TRBV2 and TRBJ2-7; D not certain. CDR3 length equals 13 residues. Germline values: CDR1 SNHLY, CDR2 FYNNEI. The V end was cut by 9 bases, the J end by 0 bases, with 12 bases between. CDR3 loop: CASTESDSYEQYF. In DNA, the CDR3 is TGTGCCAGTACAGAGTCCGACTCCTACGAGCAGTACTTC.

V is TRBV29-1 and J is TRBJ2-3; no clear D gene. V lost 7 bases to trimming and J lost 2 bases, with 22 bases between them. The CDR3 is 16 residues long. Germline V lookup: CDR1 SQVTM, CDR2 ANQGSEA. The CDR3 sequence: CSALLTQEAFTDTQYF. CDR3 coding DNA: TGCAGCGCCCTCCTCACTCAGGAAGCCTTCACAGATACGCAGTATTTT.

The genes are TRBV5-1 and TRBJ2-7, with 10 bases matching TRBD1. J lost 1 base, V lost 4 bases, and 5 bases had no gene match. CDR3 length: 15 amino acids. Germline V CDR1 and CDR2: SGHRS, YFSETQ. As DNA, the CDR3 is TGCGCCAGCAGCCGAGGGACAGGGGTATCCTACGAGCAGTACTTC. Amino acid sequence: CASSRGTGVSYEQYF.

This chain uses TRBV6-6 with TRBJ1-3; D possibly corresponds to TRBD1 (5 bases). Germline CDR1 MNHNY, CDR2 SVGAGI (reference sequence). There are 15 residues in the CDR3. V was clipped by 6 bases and J by 4 bases, with 16 bases between them. CDR3 coding DNA: TGTGCCAGCAGCCGCAGGGTGGAGGGGGGAAACACCATATATTTT. It is translated as CASSRRVEGGNTIYF.

The table lists this clone with a few counts. The genes are TRBV19 and TRBJ1-2; 10 bases map to TRBD1. This CDR3 is built from 14 residues. Trimming cost V 5 bases and J 7 bases; bases outside gene matches: 7. Germline CDR1 and CDR2: LNHDA and SQIVND (reference sequence). CDR3 sequence reads: CASSARQGAFGYTF. CDR3 coding DNA: TGTGCCAGTAGTGCTCGACAGGGGGCGTTTGGCTACACCTTC.

The chain recombines TRBV12-5 with TRBJ2-7; possible D gene TRBD1, 6 bases. The CDR3 extends over 15 amino acids. Trimming took 0 bases from V and 2 from J, leaving 11 bases between them. Germline CDR1 and CDR2: LGHNT and FRNRAP. CDR3 sequence reads: CASGLVGGPPYEQYF. The CDR3 DNA reads TGTGCTAGTGGTTTGGTAGGGGGACCCCCCTACGAGCAGTACTTC.

The gene calls are TRBV28 and TRBJ1-1; D remains unclear. Deletions cut 7 bases from V and 1 base from J, with 7 bases between. The length of the CDR3 is 12 residues. Per germline, CDR1 MDHEN and CDR2 SYDVKM. The CDR3: CASNTENTEAFF. The DNA for the CDR3 is TGTGCCAGCAATACAGAGAACACTGAAGCTTTCTTT.

The V call is TRBV23-1, the J call TRBJ2-1; 7 nucleotides line up with TRBD2. TRBV23-1 is designated an ORF whose function remains uncertain. The length of the CDR3 is 15 residues. J gave up 1 base and V 4 bases, and 4 bases lay outside the gene matches. CDR3 residues: CASSPPGRSYNEQFF. In DNA form, the CDR3 reads TGCGCCAGCAGTCCTCCCGGGAGGTCCTACAATGAGCAGTTCTTC.

This clone was recorded only once. V is TRBV30 and J is TRBJ2-7; 10 nucleotides align to TRBD2. Germline CDR1 and CDR2: GTSNPN and SVGIG (reference sequence). The V segment lost 4 bases and the J segment 2 bases; nucleotides outside the gene matches: 8. The CDR3 has 15 amino acids. As DNA, the CDR3 is TGTGCCTGGAATCCCCGACTAGCGGGTCCCTACGAGCAGTACTTC. As protein: CAWNPRLAGPYEQYF.

The chain joins TRBV7-2 to TRBJ2-1; no clear D gene. V lost 0 bases, J lost 9 bases, and 3 bases lay in between. CDR3 length: 11 amino acids. From germline, CDR1 is SGHTA and CDR2 FQGNSA. The CDR3 here is CASSLAAEQFF. Here the CDR3 DNA reads TGTGCCAGCAGCTTAGCAGCTGAGCAGTTCTTC.

This clone was observed a handful of times. The chain recombines TRBV7-9 with TRBJ2-5; 9 nucleotides match TRBD2. The CDR3 extends over 15 amino acids. Germline loops: CDR1 SEHNR, CDR2 FQNEAQ (reference sequence). The V and J ends lost 0 bases and 5 bases, in that order; junction bases with no gene match: 4. The CDR3 DNA is TGTGCCAGCAGCTTAGCGGGACTAGCAGCGGAGACCCAGTACTTC. Its translation: CASSLAGLAAETQYF.

V usage is TRBV7-2 and J usage is TRBJ1-4; D is unresolved. Trimming pared 3 bases from V and 5 bases from J, leaving 10 bases between. Germline values: CDR1 SGHTA, CDR2 FQGNSA. The CDR3 totals 14 residues. For the CDR3, the DNA is TGTGCCAGCAGCTTCGGAGGTGGGAATGAAAAACTGTTTTTT. Its protein is CASSFGGGNEKLFF. Together with reference TRBV7-2 and TRBJ1-4, the CDR3 gives the full variable domain: GAGVSQSPSNKVTEKGKDVELRCDPISGHTALYWYRQSLGQGLEFLIYFQGNSAPDKSGLPSDRFSAERTGGSVSTLTIQRTQQEDSAVYLCASSFGGGNEKLFFGSGTQLSVL.